The 8 T cell receptor beta chains below all came from one sample that was sequenced in a study of shared clonotypes between healthy human individuals. The assay was immunoSEQ multiplex PCR, and TCRdb's table has in-frame clones only and misses some. This sample has some 500,000 clones; 70% to 80% occur once, and the top ten carry around 12%. Sample: PBMCs. The source of these receptors is a woman aged 40 to 50 in good health. Some clones in this sample may be carry-over from other donors' samples.

As regards this clone: A far bigger clonotype differs at one base, so this is likely a read error. Other nucleotide sequences from this sample produce the same CDR3. This chain connects TRBV28 to TRBJ2-1; D gene ambiguous. CDR3 length equals 14 residues. From germline, CDR1 is MDHEN and CDR2 SYDVKM. This chain's CDR3 is CASRSRSSYNEQFF. The DNA for the CDR3 is TGCGCCAGCAGGTCGAGGAGCTCCTACAATGAGCAGTTCTTC.

The V call is TRBV6-4, the J call TRBJ2-7, with 7 positions matching TRBD2. Germline V gives CDR1 MRHNA, CDR2 SNTAGT. This CDR3 has 18 amino acids. V gave up 4 bases and J gave up 0 bases; unmatched junction bases: 15. CDR3 in amino acids: CASSGKGYSGGSSYEQYF. The CDR3 DNA follows: TGTGCCAGCAGTGGGAAGGGCTACTCGGGCGGGAGCTCCTACGAGCAGTACTTC.

V usage is TRBV5-1 and J usage is TRBJ1-3, with D uncertain. The CDR3 consists of 15 residues. Germline assignment: CDR1 SGHRS and CDR2 YFSETQ. Trimming shortened V by 7 bases and J by 2 bases, and 16 bases separated the two germline ends. The DNA of the CDR3 is TGCGCCAGCCGGCTGGCACAGACGACTGGAAACACCATATATTTT. Translation: CASRLAQTTGNTIYF.

The V and J genes are TRBV30 and TRBJ1-6; no clear D gene. The V and J ends lost 4 bases and 4 bases respectively, with 11 bases between them. Germline CDR1 and CDR2: GTSNPN and SVGIG (reference sequence). The CDR3 covers 14 residues. DNA of the CDR3: TGTGCCTGGAATAAAGACGTTTATAATTCACCCCTCCACTTT. It yields the protein CAWNKDVYNSPLHF. The whole variable domain, remainder taken from reference TRBV30 and TRBJ1-6, is SQTIHQWPATLVQPVGSPLSLECTVEGTSNPNLYWYRQAAGRGLQLLFYSVGIGQISSEVPQNLSASRPQDRQFILSSKKLLLSDSGFYLCAWNKDVYNSPLHFGNGTRLTVT.

To note about this clone: Within the sample, other DNA sequences also encode this same CDR3. The chain joins TRBV6-1 to TRBJ1-5; D is possibly TRBD1 (6 bases). Per the germline V gene, CDR1 is MNHNS and CDR2 is SASEGT. The CDR3 runs to 15 residues. V was cut by 0 bases and J by 3 bases, with 9 bases left in between. The CDR3 DNA sequence: TGTGCCAGCAGTGAAGCGGGACATTCCAATCAGCCCCAGCATTTT. Its translation: CASSEAGHSNQPQHF.

The V and J genes are TRBV6-6 and TRBJ2-1; D possibly uses TRBD1 or TRBD2 (7 bases each). CDR3 length: 16 residues. Germline values: CDR1 MNHNY, CDR2 SVGAGI (reference sequence). V was pared by 3 bases and J by 1 base, with 13 bases between. CDR3: CASSYPRGGSYNEQFF. CDR3 sequence (DNA): TGTGCCAGCAGTTATCCCAGGGGGGGTTCCTACAATGAGCAGTTCTTC.

V usage is TRBV5-1 and J usage is TRBJ2-5; 9 bases fit TRBD2. Trimming at V came to 4 bases and at J to 4 bases, leaving 8 bases not matched to a gene. The CDR3 length is 15 residues. Germline V gene lookup returns CDR1 SGHRS and CDR2 YFSETQ. This CDR3 reads CASSQVAGARETQYF. CDR3 DNA: TGCGCCAGCAGCCAAGTAGCGGGAGCTCGAGAGACCCAGTACTTC.

This clone was seen only once. The genes are TRBV2 and TRBJ1-2; D gene ambiguous. In germline, CDR1 is SNHLY, CDR2 FYNNEI. The CDR3 sequence is 12 residues long. V was shortened by 7 bases and J by 4 bases, with 10 bases between the two germline ends. Here the CDR3 reads CASTSVGYGYTF. The CDR3 nucleotides are TGTGCCAGCACCTCGGTTGGCTATGGCTACACCTTC.